This T cell receptor beta chain was captured by sequencing in a study of cytomegalovirus exposure and HLA in healthy donors. Notes on the study in general: Follow-up analysis found HLA locus-dependent TCR association rates, highest for DRB1 and lowest for HLA-C. Later on, an analysis tied about 17,000 TCR beta sequences to HLA alleles at 0.05 false discovery rate. Upon later analysis, HLA-associated TCR beta chains proved more clonally expanded than other, equally common chains.

V shed 2 bases and J shed 3 bases, with 7 bases lying between them. This CDR3 is built from 13 residues. Per the germline V gene, CDR1 is SNHLY and CDR2 is FYNNEI. PCR amplification relied on 60 Vbeta primers (plus 13 Jbeta primers). Assay used: immunoSEQ multiplex PCR; TCRdb lists only in-frame clones, some missing. The sample has 85,000 to 100,000 clones; approximately 84% are singletons. With regard to this clone: Its target is unknown.

J is TRBJ1-2 and V is TRBV2; weak D call: TRBD1 (5 bases). Sequencing was carried out using PBMCs. This sequence originates from a woman between 18 and 30 years old in good health and CMV-seropositive. This CDR3 is CASSEPGDYGYTF. The CDR3 DNA reads as TGTGCCAGCAGTGAACCGGGGGACTATGGCTACACCTTC.